The following is a T cell receptor (beta chain) sequence with its context. Its antigen is still unknown. The source material, RNA transcripts, was used to amplify TCR beta CDR3 regions. RT-PCR in the first round (using the HTBI primer set) targeted the TCR CDR3. One entry per CDR3 protein results from TCRdb running MiXCR on the multiplex PCR reads. In the table there are hundreds of thousands of distinct CDR3 sequences, around 16% of which are singletons. This entry comes from a study of T cells in Graves' hyperthyroidism and ophthalmopathy. Patients aged 18 to 65 had newly diagnosed hyperthyroidism that had lasted under 2 months. Overall study findings and caveats: Ophthalmopathy was told apart from stable hyperthyroidism by a 13 V-J model.

The receptor's source is a woman aged 18-29 years with Graves' hyperthyroidism that later progressed to Graves' ophthalmopathy. The sample taken for sequencing was blood.

CDR3 bases: TGCAGCGTTTGGGGAACCTATGGCTACACCTTC. It specifies CSVWGTYGYTF. The chain uses TRBV29-1 and TRBJ1-2; D is undetermined. Trimming removed 5 bases at V and 4 bases at J, with 8 bases between. Looked up from germline, CDR1 is SQVTM and CDR2 is ANQGSEA. The CDR3 contains 11 residues.